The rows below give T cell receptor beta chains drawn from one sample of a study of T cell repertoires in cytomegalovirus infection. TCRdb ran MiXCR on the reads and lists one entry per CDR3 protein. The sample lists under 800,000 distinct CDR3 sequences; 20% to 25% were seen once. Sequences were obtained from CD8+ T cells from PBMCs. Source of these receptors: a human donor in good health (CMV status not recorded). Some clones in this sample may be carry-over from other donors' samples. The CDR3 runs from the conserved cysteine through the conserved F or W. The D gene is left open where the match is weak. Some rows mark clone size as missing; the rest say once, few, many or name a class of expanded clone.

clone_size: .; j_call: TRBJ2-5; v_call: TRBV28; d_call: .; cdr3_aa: CASSSLKGEQETQYF; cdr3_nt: TGTGCCAGCAGTAGTCTGAAGGGTGAACAAGAGACCCAGTACTTC
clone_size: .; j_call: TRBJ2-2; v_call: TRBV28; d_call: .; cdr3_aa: CASGYGLTNTGELFF; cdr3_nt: TGTGCCAGCGGCTATGGACTCACGAACACCGGGGAGCTGTTTTTT
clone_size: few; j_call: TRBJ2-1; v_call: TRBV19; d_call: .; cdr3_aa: CASSIDGDDHNEQFF; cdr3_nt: TGTGCCAGTAGTATAGATGGAGACGACCACAATGAGCAGTTCTTC
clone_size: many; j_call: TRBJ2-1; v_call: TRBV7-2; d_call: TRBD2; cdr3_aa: CASSVSGGAGDGQFF; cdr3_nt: TGTGCCAGCAGCGTTAGCGGGGGGGCCGGAGATGGGCAGTTCTTC
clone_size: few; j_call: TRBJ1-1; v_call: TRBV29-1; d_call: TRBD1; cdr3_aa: CSVEQGAETEAFF; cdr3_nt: TGCAGCGTGGAACAGGGGGCAGAGACTGAAGCTTTCTTT
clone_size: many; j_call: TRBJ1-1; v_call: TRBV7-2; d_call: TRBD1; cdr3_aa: CASSSGGGKAEAFF; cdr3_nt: TGTGCCAGCAGCTCAGGGGGCGGGAAGGCTGAAGCTTTCTTT
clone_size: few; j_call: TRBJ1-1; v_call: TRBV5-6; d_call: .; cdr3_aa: CAPKAGVTEAFF; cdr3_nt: TGTGCCCCCAAGGCGGGAGTCACTGAAGCTTTCTTT
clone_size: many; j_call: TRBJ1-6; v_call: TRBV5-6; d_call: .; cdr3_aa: CASSGNNSPLHF; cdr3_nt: TGTGCCAGCAGCGGGAATAATTCACCCCTCCACTTT
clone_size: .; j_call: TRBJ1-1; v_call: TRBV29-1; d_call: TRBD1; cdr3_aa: CSVDRGETEAFF; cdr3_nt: TGCAGCGTTGACAGGGGGGAGACTGAAGCTTTCTTT
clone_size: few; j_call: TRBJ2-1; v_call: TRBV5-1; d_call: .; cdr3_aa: CASSLTGSNEQFF; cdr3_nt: TGCGCCAGCAGCTTGACAGGTTCCAATGAGCAGTTCTTC
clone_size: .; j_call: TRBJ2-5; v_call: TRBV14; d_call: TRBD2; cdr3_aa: CASSHGGKETQYF; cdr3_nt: TGTGCCAGCAGCCACGGGGGGAAAGAGACCCAGTACTTC
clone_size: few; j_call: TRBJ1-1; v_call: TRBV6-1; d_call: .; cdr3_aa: CASSYLQAGDRGEAFF; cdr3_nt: TGTGCCAGCAGTTACCTCCAAGCGGGCGATCGGGGTGAAGCTTTCTTT
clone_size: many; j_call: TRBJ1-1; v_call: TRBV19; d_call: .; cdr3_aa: CASSIESRRRNTEAFF; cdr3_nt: TGTGCCAGTAGTATAGAGTCAAGGCGGCGGAACACTGAAGCTTTCTTT
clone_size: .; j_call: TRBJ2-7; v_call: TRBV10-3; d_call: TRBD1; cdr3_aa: CAILPGQGKINEQYF; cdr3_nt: TGTGCCATCCTTCCCGGACAGGGGAAAATCAACGAGCAGTACTTC
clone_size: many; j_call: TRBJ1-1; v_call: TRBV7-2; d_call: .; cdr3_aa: CASSLPGFMNTEAFF; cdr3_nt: TGTGCCAGCAGCTTACCGGGGTTCATGAACACTGAAGCTTTCTTT
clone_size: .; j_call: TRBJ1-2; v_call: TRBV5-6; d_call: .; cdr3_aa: CASTTGTSGYTF; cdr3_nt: TGTGCCAGCACCACCGGGACTAGTGGCTACACCTTC
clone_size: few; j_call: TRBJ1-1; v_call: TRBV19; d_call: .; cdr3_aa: CASMGIKNTEAFF; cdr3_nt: TGTGCCAGTATGGGGATAAAGAACACTGAAGCTTTCTTT
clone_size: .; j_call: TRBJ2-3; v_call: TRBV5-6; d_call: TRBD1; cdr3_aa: CASSQGGFPDTQYF; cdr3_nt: TGTGCCAGCAGCCAAGGGGGCTTCCCAGATACGCAGTATTTT
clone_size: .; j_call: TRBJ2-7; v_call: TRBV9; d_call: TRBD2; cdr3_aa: CASSVASGGAYEQYF; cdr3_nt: TGTGCCAGCAGCGTAGCCAGCGGGGGGGCCTACGAGCAGTACTTC
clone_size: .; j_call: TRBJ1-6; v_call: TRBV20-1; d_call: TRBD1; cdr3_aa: CSAKGQSRVSYNSPLHF; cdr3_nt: TGCAGTGCTAAGGGACAGAGCAGGGTCTCCTATAATTCACCCCTCCACTTT
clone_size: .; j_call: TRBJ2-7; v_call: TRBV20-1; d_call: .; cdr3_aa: CSAGSQSYEQYF; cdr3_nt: TGCAGTGCTGGGAGTCAGTCCTACGAGCAGTACTTC
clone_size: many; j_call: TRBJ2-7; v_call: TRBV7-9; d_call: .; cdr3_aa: CASSLAGGERYF; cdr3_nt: TGTGCCAGCAGCTTAGCGGGCGGAGAAAGGTACTTC
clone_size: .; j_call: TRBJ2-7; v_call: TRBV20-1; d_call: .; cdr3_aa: CSARDFRERSSYEQYF; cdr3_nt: TGCAGTGCTAGAGATTTCCGGGAGAGGAGCTCCTACGAGCAGTACTTC
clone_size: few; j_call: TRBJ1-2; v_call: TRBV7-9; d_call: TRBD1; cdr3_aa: CASSFQAGTEDGYTF; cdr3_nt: TGTGCCAGCAGCTTTCAGGCCGGGACAGAAGATGGCTACACCTTC
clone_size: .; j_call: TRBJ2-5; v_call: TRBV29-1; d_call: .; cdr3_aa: CSVEDGIPIQETQYF; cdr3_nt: TGCAGCGTTGAAGATGGGATACCGATACAAGAGACCCAGTACTTC
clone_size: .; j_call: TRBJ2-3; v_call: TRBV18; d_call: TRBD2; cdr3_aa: CASSPATSGAITDTQYF; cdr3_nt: TGTGCCAGCTCACCCGCGACTAGCGGGGCCATCACAGATACGCAGTATTTT
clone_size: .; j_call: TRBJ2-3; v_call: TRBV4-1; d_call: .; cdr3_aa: CASSLSETDLGTDTQYF; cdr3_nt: TGCGCCAGCAGCTTGTCGGAAACCGATTTGGGCACAGATACGCAGTATTTT
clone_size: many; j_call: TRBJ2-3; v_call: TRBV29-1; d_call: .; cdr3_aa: CSVEGRGVYTQYF; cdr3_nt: TGCAGCGTTGAAGGCCGGGGTGTTTATACGCAGTATTTT
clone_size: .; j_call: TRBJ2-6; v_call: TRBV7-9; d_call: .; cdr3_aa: CASPSVPGANVLTF; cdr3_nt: TGTGCCAGCCCGAGCGTCCCTGGGGCCAACGTCCTGACTTTC
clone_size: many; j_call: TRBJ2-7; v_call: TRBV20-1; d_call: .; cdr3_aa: CSARLREASYEQYF; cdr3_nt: TGCAGTGCTAGGCTCCGAGAGGCTAGTTACGAGCAGTACTTC
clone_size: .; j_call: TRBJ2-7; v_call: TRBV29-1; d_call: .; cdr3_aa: CSVEGRYEQYF; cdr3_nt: TGCAGCGTTGAAGGCCGTTACGAGCAGTACTTC
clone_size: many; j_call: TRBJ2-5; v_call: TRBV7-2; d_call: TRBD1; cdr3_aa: CASSLVARGPETQYF; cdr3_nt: TGTGCCAGCAGCTTAGTAGCCAGGGGGCCGGAGACCCAGTACTTC
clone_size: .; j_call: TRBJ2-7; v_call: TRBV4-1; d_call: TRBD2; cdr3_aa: CASSQGLAGWYEQYF; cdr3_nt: TGCGCCAGCAGCCAAGGACTAGCGGGGTGGTACGAGCAGTACTTC
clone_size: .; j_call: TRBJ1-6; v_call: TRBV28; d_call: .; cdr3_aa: CASSLWGSSYNSPLHF; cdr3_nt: TGTGCCAGCAGTTTATGGGGGAGCTCCTATAATTCACCCCTCCACTTT
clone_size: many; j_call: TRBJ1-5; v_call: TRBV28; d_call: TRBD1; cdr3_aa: CASTYRGLGNQPQHF; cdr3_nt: TGTGCCAGCACCTACAGGGGTCTTGGCAATCAGCCCCAGCATTTT
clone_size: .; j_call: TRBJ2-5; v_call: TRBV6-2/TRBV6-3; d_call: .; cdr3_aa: CASSYTRQEETQYF; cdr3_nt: TGTGCCAGCAGTTACACTAGACAAGAAGAGACCCAGTACTTC
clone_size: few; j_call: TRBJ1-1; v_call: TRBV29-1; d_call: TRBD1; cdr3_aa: CSVEEALGQGLNTEAFF; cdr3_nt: TGCAGCGTTGAGGAAGCGTTGGGACAGGGATTGAACACTGAAGCTTTCTTT